This T cell receptor beta chain is from a study of shared clonotypes between healthy human individuals. V shed 3 bases and J shed 8 bases, with 13 bases lying between them. Germline CDR1 is LNHDA and CDR2 is SQIVND (reference sequence). CDR3 length: 14 amino acids. As concerns this clone: Its specificity is unknown.

In the authors' workflow: Owing to the provision of junction-only sequences devoid of quality scores by immunoSEQ, filtering differed. Clones were sequenced by immunoSEQ multiplex PCR, and TCRdb holds only the in-frame ones, with some missing. V and J calls and clone size are copied from that table; D and trimming were computed from the DNA. This table holds roughly 2,500,000 clones, roughly 93% found once. The study's findings and limits: Having only a few donors restricted how much genetic and exposure-history diversity was captured. It was anticipated that sequencing depth would influence how many clonotypes donors shared. Sharing across four donors was seen in 4.5% to 5.5% of naive CD4 clonotypes.

The sequenced sample consisted of naive CD4+ T cells from PBMCs. The subset: CD45RA+ positively selected. This sequence originates from a man in his late teens or twenties in good health. Some clones in this sample may be carry-over from other donors' samples. This chain uses TRBV19 with TRBJ1-4; TRBD1 is a possible D gene (5 bases). For the CDR3, the DNA is TGTGCCAGTAGTATGGCGGGGGGTGAGGAAAAACTGTTTTTT. Translation gives CASSMAGGEEKLFF.